This TCR beta chain was captured by sequencing in a study of cytomegalovirus exposure and HLA in healthy donors. Of note for this clone: The target antigen is unknown.

The V and J ends lost 4 bases and 4 bases respectively, with 20 bases between them. The CDR3 is 16 amino acids. Germline values: CDR1 SGHDT, CDR2 YYEEEE. Vbeta (60) and Jbeta (13) primers were used in the PCR. Profiled with immunoSEQ multiplex PCR; TCRdb holds only in-frame clones, not every one. The sample holds some 170,000 clones, about 80% seen once. Study conclusions and caveats: Sequencing likely generated an artifact that appeared as a cluster of highly shared sequence variants. Reported performance of the classifier showed diagnosis of cytomegalovirus status with high specificity and sensitivity.

The sequenced sample consisted of PBMCs. This clonotype was obtained from a man in his late teens or twenties in good health and CMV-seropositive. The chain couples TRBV5-6 to TRBJ2-5; maybe TRBD2 (6 bases). CDR3 bases: TGTGCCAGCAGCCCAACGATAGGCGGGATGGTAGAGACCCAGTACTTC. Encoded protein: CASSPTIGGMVETQYF.